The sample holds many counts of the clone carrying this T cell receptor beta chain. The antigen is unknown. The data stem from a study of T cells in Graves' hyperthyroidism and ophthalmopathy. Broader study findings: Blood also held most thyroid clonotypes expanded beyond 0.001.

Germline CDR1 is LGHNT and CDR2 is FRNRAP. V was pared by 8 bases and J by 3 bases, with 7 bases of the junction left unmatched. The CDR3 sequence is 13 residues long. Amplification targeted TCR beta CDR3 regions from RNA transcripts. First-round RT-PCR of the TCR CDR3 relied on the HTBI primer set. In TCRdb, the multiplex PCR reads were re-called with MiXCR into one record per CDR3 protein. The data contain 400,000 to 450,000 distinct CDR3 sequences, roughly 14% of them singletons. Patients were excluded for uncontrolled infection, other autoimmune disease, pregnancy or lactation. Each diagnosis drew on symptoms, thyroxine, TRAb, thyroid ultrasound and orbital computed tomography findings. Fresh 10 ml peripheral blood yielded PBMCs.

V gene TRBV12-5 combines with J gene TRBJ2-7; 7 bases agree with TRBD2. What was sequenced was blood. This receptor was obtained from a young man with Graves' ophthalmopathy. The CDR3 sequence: CASRETGGYEQYF. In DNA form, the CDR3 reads TGTGCTAGTCGTGAGACGGGGGGCTACGAGCAGTACTTC.